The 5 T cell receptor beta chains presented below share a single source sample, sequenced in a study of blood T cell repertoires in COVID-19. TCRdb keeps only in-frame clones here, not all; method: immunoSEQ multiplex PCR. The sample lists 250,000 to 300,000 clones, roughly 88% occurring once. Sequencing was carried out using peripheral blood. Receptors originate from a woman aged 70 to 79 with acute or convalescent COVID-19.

The CDR3 DNA follows: TGTGCCAGCTCACCCACAGGGGAGAGGAATCAGCCCCAGCATTTT. This encodes CASSPTGERNQPQHF. The gene calls are TRBV18 and TRBJ1-5, with 7 bases matching TRBD1. From germline, CDR1 is KGHSH and CDR2 LQKENI. The CDR3 is made up of 15 amino acids. V dropped 3 bases and J dropped 4; count of bases not matched to a gene: 6.

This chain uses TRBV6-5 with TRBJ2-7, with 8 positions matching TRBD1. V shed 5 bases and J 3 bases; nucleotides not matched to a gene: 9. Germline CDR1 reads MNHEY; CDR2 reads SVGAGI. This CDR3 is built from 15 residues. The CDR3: CASSREDRGGYEQYF. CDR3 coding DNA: TGTGCCAGCAGTAGAGAAGACAGGGGTGGCTACGAGCAGTACTTC.

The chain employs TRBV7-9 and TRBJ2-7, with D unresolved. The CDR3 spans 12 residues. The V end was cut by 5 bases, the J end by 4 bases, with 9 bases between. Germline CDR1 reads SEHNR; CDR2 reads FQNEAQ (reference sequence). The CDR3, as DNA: TGTGCCAGCAGCCTCCACGGTTACGAGCAGTACTTC. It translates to CASSLHGYEQYF.

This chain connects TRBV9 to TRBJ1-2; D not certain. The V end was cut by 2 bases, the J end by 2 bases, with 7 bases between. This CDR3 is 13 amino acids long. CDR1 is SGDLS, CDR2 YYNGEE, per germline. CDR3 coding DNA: TGTGCCAGCAGCGTTACAAGAAACTATGGCTACACCTTC. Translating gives CASSVTRNYGYTF.

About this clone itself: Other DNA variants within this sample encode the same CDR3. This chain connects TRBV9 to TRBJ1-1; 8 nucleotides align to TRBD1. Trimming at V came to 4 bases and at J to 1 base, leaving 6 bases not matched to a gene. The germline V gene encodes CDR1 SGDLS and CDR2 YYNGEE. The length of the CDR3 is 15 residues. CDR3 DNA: TGTGCCAGCAGCCCCCGGCAGGGGGCGAACACTGAAGCTTTCTTT. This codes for CASSPRQGANTEAFF.